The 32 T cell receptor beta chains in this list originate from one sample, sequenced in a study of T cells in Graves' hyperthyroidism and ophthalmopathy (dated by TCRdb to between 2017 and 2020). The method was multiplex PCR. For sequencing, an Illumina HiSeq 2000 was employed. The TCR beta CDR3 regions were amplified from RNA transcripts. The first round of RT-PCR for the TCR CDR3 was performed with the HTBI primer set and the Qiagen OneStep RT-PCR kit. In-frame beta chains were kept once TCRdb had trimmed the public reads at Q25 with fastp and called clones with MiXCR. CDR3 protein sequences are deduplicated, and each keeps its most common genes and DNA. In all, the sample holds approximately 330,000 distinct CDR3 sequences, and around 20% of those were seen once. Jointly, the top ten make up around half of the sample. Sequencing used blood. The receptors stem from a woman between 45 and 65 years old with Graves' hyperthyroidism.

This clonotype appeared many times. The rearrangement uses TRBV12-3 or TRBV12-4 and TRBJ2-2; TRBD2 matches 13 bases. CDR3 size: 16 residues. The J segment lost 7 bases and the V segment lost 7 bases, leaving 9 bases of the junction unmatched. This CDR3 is CASILGLAGVVGELFF. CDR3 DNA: TGTGCCAGCATACTAGGACTAGCGGGAGTGGTCGGGGAGCTGTTTTTT.

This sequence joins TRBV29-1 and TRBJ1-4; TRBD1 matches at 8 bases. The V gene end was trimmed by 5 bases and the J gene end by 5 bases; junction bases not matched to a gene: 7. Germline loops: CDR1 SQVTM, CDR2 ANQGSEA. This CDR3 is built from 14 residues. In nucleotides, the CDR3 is TGCAGCGTTAATAGACAGGGGATAAATGAAAAACTGTTTTTT. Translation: CSVNRQGINEKLFF.

The CDR3 nucleotides are TGTGCCAGCACGGGGGGGAGAGGGGGGTCCGAGCAGTACTTC. This sequence encodes CASTGGRGGSEQYF. The V call is TRBV6-1, the J call TRBJ2-7; TRBD2 aligns across 8 bases. CDR3 size: 14 residues. With V trimmed by 7 bases and J by 6 bases, 11 bases remained unmatched. Germline CDR1 and CDR2: MNHNS and SASEGT.

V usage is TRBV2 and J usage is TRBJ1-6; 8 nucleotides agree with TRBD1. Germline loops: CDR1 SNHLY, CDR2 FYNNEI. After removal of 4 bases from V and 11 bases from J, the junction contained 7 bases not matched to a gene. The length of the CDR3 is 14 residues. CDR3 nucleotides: TGTGCCAGCAGTGTTGGACAGGGACAGGCACCCCTCCACTTT. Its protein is CASSVGQGQAPLHF.

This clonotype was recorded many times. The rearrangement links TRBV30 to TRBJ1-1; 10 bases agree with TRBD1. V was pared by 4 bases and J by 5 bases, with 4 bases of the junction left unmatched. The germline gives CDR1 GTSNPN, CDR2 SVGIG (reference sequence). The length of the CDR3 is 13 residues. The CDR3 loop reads CAWNRQGATEAFF. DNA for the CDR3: TGTGCCTGGAACCGACAGGGGGCTACTGAAGCTTTCTTT.

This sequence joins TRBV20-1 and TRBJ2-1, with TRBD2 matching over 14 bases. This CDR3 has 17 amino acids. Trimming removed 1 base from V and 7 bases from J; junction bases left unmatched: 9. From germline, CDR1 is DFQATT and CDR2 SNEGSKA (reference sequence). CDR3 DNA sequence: TGCAGTGCTAGAGGGCGACTAGCGGGAGGGCGAGGGAATGAGCAGTTCTTC. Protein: CSARGRLAGGRGNEQFF.

CDR3 sequence: CASSVGQGPNQPQHF. CDR3 DNA: TGTGCCAGCAGCGTGGGACAGGGGCCCAATCAGCCCCAGCATTTT. The V call is TRBV9, the J call TRBJ1-5; 10 bases agree with TRBD1. Germline trimming cut 2 bases from V and 3 bases from J; bases unmatched to any gene: 2. The CDR3 spans 15 residues. The germline V gene has CDR1 SGDLS and CDR2 YYNGEE.

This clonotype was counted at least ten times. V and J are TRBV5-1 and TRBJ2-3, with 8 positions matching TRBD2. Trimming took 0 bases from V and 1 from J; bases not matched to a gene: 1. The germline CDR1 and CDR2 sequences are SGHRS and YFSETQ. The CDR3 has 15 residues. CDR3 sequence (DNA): TGCGCCAGCAGCTTGGAGGGACTAGGCACAGATACGCAGTATTTT. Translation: CASSLEGLGTDTQYF.

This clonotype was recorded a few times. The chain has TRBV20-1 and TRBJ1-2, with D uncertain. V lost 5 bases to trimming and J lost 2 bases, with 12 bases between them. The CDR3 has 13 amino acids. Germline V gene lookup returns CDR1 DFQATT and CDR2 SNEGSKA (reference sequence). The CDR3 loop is CSALPGINYGYTF. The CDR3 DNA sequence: TGCAGTGCTTTACCGGGGATCAACTATGGCTACACCTTC.

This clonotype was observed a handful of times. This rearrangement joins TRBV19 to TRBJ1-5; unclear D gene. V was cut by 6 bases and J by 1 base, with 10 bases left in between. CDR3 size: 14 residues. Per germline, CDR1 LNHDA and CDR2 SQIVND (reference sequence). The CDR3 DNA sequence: TGTGCCAGTAGGACCGCAGGAAGCAATCAGCCCCAGCATTTT. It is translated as CASRTAGSNQPQHF.

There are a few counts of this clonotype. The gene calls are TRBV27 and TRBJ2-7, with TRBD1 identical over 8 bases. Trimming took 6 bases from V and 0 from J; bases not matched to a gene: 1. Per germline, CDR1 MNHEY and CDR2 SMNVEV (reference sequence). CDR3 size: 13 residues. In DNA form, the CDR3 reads TGTGCCAGCAGGGGGACAGGCTCCTACGAGCAGTACTTC. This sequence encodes CASRGTGSYEQYF.

The CDR3 DNA reads as TGCAGTGCCAGGGTGGGACAGGGTGGAAATGGCTACACCTTC. Protein: CSARVGQGGNGYTF. The chain couples TRBV20-1 to TRBJ1-2; 9 nucleotides agree with TRBD1. The CDR3 runs to 14 residues. Unmatched junction bases numbered 11, after V lost 6 bases and J lost 6 bases. Germline CDR1 reads DFQATT; CDR2 reads SNEGSKA (reference sequence).

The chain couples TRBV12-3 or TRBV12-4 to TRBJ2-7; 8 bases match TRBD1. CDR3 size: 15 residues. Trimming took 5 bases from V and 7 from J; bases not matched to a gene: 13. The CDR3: CASSPRQGSLGEQYF. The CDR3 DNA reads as TGTGCCAGCAGTCCCAGACAGGGGAGTTTGGGAGAGCAGTACTTC.

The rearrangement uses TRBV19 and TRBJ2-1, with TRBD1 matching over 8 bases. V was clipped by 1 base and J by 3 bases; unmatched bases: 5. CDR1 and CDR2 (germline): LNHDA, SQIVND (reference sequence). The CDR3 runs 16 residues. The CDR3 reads CASSIGRTGFYNEQFF. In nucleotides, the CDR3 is TGTGCCAGTAGTATAGGGAGGACAGGGTTCTACAATGAGCAGTTCTTC.

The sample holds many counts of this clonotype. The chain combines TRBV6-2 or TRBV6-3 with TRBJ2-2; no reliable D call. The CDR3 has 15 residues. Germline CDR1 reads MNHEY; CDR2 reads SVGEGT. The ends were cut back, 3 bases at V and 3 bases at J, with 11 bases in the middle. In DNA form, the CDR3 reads TGTGCCAGCAGTTATTCCGGACCCCACACCGGGGAGCTGTTTTTT. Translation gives CASSYSGPHTGELFF.

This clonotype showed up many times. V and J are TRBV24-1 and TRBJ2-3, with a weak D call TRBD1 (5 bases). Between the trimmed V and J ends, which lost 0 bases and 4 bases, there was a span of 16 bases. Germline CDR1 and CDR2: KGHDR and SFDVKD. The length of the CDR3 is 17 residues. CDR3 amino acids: CATSDLGPAGSSDTQYF. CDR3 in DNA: TGTGCCACCAGTGATTTGGGGCCGGCAGGGTCATCAGATACGCAGTATTTT.

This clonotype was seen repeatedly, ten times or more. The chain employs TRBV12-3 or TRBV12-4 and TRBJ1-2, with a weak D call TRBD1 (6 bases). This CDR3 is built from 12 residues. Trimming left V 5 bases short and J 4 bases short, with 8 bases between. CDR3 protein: CASSMTGYGYTF. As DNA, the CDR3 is TGTGCCAGCAGTATGACAGGCTATGGCTACACCTTC.

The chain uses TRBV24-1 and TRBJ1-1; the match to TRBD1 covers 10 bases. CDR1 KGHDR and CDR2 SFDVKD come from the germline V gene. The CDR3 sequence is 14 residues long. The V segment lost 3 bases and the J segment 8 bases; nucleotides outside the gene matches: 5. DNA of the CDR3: TGTGCCACCAGTGATCCTATGGACAGGGGGGAAGCTTTCTTT. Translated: CATSDPMDRGEAFF.

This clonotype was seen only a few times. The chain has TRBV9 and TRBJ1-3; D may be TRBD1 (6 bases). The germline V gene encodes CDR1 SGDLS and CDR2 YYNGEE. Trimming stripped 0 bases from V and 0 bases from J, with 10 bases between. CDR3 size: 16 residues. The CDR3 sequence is CASSVDGGSSGNTIYF. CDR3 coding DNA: TGTGCCAGCAGCGTAGACGGGGGCAGCTCTGGAAACACCATATATTTT.

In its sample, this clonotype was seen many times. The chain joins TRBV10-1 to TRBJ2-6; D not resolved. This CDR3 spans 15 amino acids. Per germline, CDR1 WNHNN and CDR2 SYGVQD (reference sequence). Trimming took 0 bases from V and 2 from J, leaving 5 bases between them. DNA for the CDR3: TGCGCCAGCAGTGAGTCGGGGACTGGGGCCAACGTCCTGACTTTC. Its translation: CASSESGTGANVLTF.

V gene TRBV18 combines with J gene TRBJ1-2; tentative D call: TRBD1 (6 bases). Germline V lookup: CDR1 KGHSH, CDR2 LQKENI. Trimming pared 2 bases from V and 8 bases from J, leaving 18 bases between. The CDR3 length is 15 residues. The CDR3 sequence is CASSPIPGDYQGYTF. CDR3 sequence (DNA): TGTGCCAGCTCACCAATCCCAGGGGATTATCAGGGCTACACCTTC.

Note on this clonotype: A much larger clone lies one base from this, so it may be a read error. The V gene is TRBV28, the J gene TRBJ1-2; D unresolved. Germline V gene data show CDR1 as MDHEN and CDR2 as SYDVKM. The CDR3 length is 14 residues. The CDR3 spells CANSLRRERYGYTF. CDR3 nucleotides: TGTGCCAACAGTTTAAGGCGGGAACGGTATGGCTACACCTTC.

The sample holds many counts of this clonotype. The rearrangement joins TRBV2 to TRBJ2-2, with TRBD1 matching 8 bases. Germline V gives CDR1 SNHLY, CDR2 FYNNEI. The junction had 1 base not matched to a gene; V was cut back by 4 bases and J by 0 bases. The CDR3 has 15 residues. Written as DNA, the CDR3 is TGTGCCAGCAGTGTGGACAGGGCGAACACCGGGGAGCTGTTTTTT. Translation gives CASSVDRANTGELFF.

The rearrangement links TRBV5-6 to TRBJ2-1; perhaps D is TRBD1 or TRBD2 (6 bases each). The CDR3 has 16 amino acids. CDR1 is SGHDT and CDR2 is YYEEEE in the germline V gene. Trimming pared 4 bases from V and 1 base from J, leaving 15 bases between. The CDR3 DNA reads TGTGCCAGCAGCCTGGGTAAGGGGGGTTCCTACAATGAGCAGTTCTTC. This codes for CASSLGKGGSYNEQFF.

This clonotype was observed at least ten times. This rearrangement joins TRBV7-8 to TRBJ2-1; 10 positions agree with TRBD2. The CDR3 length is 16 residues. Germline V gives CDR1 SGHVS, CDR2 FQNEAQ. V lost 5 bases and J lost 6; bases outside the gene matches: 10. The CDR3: CASSPRSGRAFNEQFF. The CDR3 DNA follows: TGTGCCAGCAGCCCCAGAAGCGGGAGGGCATTCAATGAGCAGTTCTTC.

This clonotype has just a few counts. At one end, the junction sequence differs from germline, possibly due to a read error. The CDR3 nucleotides are TGTGCCACCAGCAGATATGTTAAGGAAACCCAGTACTTT. It is translated as CATSRYVKETQYF. The chain carries TRBV15 and TRBJ1-6; the D is unclear. The CDR3 loop spans 13 amino acids. Germline V gene data show CDR1 as LNHNV and CDR2 as YYDKDF (reference sequence).

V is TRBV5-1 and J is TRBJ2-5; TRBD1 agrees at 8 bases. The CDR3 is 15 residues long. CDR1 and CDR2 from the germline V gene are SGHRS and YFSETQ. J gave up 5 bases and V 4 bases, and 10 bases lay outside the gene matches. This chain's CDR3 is CASSLPLDRVETQYF. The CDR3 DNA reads TGCGCCAGCAGCCTCCCTCTGGACAGGGTGGAGACCCAGTACTTC.

CDR3 amino acids: CSARATVPQETQYF. The DNA for the CDR3 is TGCAGTGCTAGAGCCACGGTCCCCCAAGAGACCCAGTACTTC. The chain joins TRBV20-1 to TRBJ2-5; D remains unclear. The CDR3 contains 14 residues. Germline assignment: CDR1 DFQATT and CDR2 SNEGSKA (reference sequence). Trimming cost V 1 base and J 1 base, with 10 bases left between them.

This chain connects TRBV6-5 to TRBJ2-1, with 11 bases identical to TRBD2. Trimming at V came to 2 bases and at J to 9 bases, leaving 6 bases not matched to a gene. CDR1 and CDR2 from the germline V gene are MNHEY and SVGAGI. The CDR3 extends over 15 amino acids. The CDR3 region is CASSYVIAGGSEQFF. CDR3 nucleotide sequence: TGTGCCAGCAGTTACGTTATAGCGGGAGGGTCTGAGCAGTTCTTC.

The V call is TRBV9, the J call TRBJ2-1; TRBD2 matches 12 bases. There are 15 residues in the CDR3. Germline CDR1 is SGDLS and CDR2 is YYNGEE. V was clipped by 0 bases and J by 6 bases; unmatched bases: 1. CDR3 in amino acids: CASSVALAGGNEQFF. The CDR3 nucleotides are TGTGCCAGCAGCGTAGCACTAGCGGGGGGCAATGAGCAGTTCTTC.

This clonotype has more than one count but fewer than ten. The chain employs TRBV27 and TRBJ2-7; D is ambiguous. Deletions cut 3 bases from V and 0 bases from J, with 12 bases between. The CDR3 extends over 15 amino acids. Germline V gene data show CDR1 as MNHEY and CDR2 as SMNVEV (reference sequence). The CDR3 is CASSLRRSLSYEQYF. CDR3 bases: TGTGCCAGCAGTTTGAGACGGAGTCTCTCCTACGAGCAGTACTTC.

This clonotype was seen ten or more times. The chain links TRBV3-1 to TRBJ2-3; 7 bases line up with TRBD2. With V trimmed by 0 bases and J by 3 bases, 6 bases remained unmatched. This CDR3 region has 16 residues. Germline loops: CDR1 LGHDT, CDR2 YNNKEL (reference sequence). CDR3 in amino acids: CASSQDPSGVTDTQYF. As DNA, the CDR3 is TGTGCCAGCAGCCAAGATCCGAGCGGGGTGACAGATACGCAGTATTTT.